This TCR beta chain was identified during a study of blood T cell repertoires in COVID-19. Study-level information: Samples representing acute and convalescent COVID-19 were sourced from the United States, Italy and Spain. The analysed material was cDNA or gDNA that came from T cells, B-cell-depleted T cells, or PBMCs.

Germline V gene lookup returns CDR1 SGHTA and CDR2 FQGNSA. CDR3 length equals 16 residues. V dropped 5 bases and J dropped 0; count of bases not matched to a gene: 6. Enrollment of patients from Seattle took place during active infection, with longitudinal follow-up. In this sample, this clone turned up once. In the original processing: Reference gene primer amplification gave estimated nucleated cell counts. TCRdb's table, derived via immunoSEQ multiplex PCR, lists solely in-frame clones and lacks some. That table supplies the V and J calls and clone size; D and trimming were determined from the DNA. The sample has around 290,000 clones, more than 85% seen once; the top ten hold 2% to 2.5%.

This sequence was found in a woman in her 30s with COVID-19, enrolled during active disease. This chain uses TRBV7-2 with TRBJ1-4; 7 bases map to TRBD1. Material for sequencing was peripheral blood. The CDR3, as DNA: TGTGCCAGCAGCCGGGACAGTGATGCAACTAATGAAAAACTGTTTTTT. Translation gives CASSRDSDATNEKLFF. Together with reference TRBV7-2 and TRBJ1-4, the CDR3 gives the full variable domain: GAGVSQSPSNKVTEKGKDVELRCDPISGHTALYWYRQSLGQGLEFLIYFQGNSAPDKSGLPSDRFSAERTGGSVSTLTIQRTQQEDSAVYLCASSRDSDATNEKLFFGSGTQLSVL.